This T cell receptor (beta chain) derives from a study of spatial heterogeneity in lung cancer. About the study: Each unique TCR and UMI combination was seen more than ten times on average in raw reads.

Each CDR3 protein gets one entry after TCRdb re-called the 5' RACE reads with MiXCR. Among 20,000 to 25,000 distinct CDR3 sequences, 3.5% to 5.5% were seen once, and the ten largest hold about 32%. V was cut by 5 bases and J by 2 bases, with 12 bases left in between. The CDR3 contains 14 residues. Findings and caveats of the study: Ubiquitous expanded tumor TCRs appeared in blood more at resection than follow-up.

The time point: sample taken at primary tumor resection. Whole RNA from tumor, nontumor lung or frozen PBMC was sequenced unsorted. 72 TRACERx patients with early, untreated non-small cell lung cancer donated samples. This clonotype was detected many times. The antigen is undetermined. The input for sequencing was PBMCs, taken at surgery. The rearrangement joins TRBV12-3 or TRBV12-4 to TRBJ1-1; a possible D gene is TRBD1 (5 bases). The source is a male donor with early-stage non-small cell lung cancer. The DNA for the CDR3 is TGTGCCAGCAGTCCCCAACAGGAAAACACTGAAGCTTTCTTT. The encoded protein is CASSPQQENTEAFF.